These T cell receptor beta chains were read from a single sample in a study of OX40 agonist ivuxolimab in advanced cancers. Sequencing was performed with immunoSEQ multiplex PCR; in TCRdb, only in-frame clones are kept and a portion is missing. The data hold about 50,000 clones, with roughly three quarters observed a single time. The material was CD4+ or CD8+ T cells sorted from blood, obtained in a trial of the OX40 agonist ivuxolimab. Receptors originate from an adult with an advanced solid tumor such as melanoma, head and neck, liver or kidney cancer. The CDR3 runs from the conserved cysteine through the conserved F or W. The order of the fields is J gene, clone size, V gene, D gene, CDR3 protein, CDR3 DNA. D genes are given only for firm matches. Part of the rows lack a size; the others show once, few, many or a class for expanded clones.

TRBJ2-2	-	TRBV28	TRBD2	CASSSLAGGHTGELFF	TGTGCCAGCAGTTCCTTAGCGGGAGGGCACACCGGGGAGCTGTTTTTT
TRBJ2-3	-	TRBV5-1	-	CASSLVAGRSDTQYF	TGCGCCAGCAGCTTGGTGGCGGGGAGGTCAGATACGCAGTATTTT
TRBJ1-3	-	TRBV7-9	TRBD1	CASSFGDRGLYSGNTIYF	TGTGCCAGCAGCTTCGGGGACAGGGGGCTTTACTCTGGAAACACCATATATTTT
TRBJ2-3	-	TRBV11-2	-	CASSLGQVPTDTQYF	TGTGCCAGCAGCTTGGGGCAGGTGCCCACAGATACGCAGTATTTT
TRBJ1-3	-	TRBV19	-	CASSTGSSGNTIYF	TGTGCCAGTAGTACAGGGAGCTCTGGAAACACCATATATTTT
TRBJ2-7	-	TRBV19	TRBD2	CASSIYGGRASYEQYF	TGTGCCAGTAGTATTTACGGCGGGAGGGCCTCCTACGAGCAGTACTTC
TRBJ2-3	once	TRBV7-3	-	CASSSTRSDTQYF	TGTGCCAGCAGCTCGACTAGATCAGATACGCAGTATTTT
TRBJ1-3	-	TRBV5-8	-	CASSLAGTLNTIYF	TGTGCCAGCAGCTTGGCGGGGACCTTAAACACCATATATTTT
TRBJ2-5	-	TRBV29-1	TRBD1	CSGGQGQETQYF	TGCAGCGGGGGACAGGGGCAAGAGACCCAGTACTTC
TRBJ2-1	-	TRBV6-1	-	CASSESTGPAGEQFF	TGTGCCAGCAGTGAATCGACGGGCCCCGCTGGGGAGCAGTTCTTC